This T cell receptor (beta chain) was captured in a study of T-cell memory formation after mild COVID-19. Looking at the study overall: The TCR clusters were mostly specific to one donor.

CDR1 is SGHKS, CDR2 YYEKEE, per germline (reference sequence). CDR3 size: 16 residues. V lost 1 base and J lost 6; bases outside the gene matches: 8. This clonotype was counted many times. Its target is not known. TCRdb passed the 5' RACE reads through MiXCR, listing each CDR3 protein once. The sample holds hundreds of thousands of distinct CDR3 sequences, over 20% seen once. Findings of the study overall: Pre-infection memory showed some responding clones, and this suggested that cross-reactive memory joined.

The sample was PBMCs or a T cell subset sorted from them (not recorded which). V is TRBV5-5 and J is TRBJ2-1; 9 bases line up with TRBD1. This clonotype was obtained from an adult woman who had mild COVID-19 (a few samples of this study predate the infection). Cell type and time point are not known. CDR3 nucleotides: TGTGCCAGCAGCTTGTCTTCCGGGACAGGGATCAATGAGCAGTTCTTC. Amino acid sequence: CASSLSSGTGINEQFF.